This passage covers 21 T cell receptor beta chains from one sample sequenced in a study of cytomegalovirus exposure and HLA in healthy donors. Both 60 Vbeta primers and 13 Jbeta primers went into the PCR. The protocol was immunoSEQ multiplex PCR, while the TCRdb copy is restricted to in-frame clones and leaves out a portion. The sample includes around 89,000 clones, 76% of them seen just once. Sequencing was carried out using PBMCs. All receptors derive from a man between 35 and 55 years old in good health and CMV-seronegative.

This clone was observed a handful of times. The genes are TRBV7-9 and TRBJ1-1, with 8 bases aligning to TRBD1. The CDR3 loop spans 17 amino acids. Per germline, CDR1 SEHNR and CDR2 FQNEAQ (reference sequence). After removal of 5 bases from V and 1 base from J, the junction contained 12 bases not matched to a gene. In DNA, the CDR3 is TGTGCCAGCAGCCCCACTTGGAAGACAGGGGAGAACACTGAAGCTTTCTTT. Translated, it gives CASSPTWKTGENTEAFF.

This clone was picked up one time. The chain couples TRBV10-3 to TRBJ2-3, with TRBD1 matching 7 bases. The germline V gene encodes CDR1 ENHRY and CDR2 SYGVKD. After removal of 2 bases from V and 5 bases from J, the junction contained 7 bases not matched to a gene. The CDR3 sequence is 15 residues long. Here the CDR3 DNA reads TGTGCCATCAGTGAGCAGGACAGGAGGATAGATACGCAGTATTTT. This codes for CAISEQDRRIDTQYF.

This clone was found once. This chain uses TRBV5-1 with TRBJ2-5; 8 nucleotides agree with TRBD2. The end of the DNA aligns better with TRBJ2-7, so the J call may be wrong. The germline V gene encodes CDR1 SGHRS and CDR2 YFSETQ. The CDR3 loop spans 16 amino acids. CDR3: CASSFGPGGVPYEQYF. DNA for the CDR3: TGCGCCAGCAGCTTCGGACCGGGAGGGGTACCCTACGAGCAGTACTTC.

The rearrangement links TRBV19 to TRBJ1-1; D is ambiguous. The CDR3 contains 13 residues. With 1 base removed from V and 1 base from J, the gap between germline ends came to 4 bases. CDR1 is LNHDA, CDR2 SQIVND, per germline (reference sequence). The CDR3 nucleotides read TGTGCCAGTAGTATAGTGGCGAACACTGAAGCTTTCTTT. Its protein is CASSIVANTEAFF.

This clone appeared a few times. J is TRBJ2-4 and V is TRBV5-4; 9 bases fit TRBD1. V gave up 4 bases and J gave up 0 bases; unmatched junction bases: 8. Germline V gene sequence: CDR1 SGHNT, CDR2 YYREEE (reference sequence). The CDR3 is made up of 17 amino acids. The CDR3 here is CASSTSGTGIAKNIQYF. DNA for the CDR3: TGTGCCAGCAGCACGTCCGGGACAGGGATAGCCAAAAACATTCAGTACTTC.

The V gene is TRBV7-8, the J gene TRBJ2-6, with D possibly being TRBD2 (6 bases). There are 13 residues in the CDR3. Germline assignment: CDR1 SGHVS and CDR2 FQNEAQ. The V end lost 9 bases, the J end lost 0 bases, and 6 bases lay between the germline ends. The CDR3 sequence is CARGGSGANVLTF. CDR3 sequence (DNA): TGTGCCAGGGGGGGCTCTGGGGCCAACGTCCTGACTTTC.

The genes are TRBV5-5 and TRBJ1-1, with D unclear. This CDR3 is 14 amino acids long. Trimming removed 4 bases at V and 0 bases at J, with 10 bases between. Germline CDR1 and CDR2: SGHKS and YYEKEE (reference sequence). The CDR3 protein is CASSPGGMNTEAFF. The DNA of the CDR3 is TGTGCCAGCAGCCCAGGAGGGATGAACACTGAAGCTTTCTTT.

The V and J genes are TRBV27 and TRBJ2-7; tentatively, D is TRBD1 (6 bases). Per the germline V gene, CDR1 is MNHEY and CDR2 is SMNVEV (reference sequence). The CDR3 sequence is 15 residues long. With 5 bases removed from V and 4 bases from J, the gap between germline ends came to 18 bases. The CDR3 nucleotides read TGTGCCAGCAGTACCAGGGGACCTCTTGAATACGAGCAGTACTTC. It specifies CASSTRGPLEYEQYF.

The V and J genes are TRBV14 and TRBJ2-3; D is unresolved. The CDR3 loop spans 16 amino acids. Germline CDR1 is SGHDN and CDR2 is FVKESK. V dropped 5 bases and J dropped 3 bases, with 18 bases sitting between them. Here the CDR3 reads CASSSEYGLLTDTQYF. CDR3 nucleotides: TGTGCCAGCAGCTCAGAGTACGGGTTACTGACAGATACGCAGTATTTT. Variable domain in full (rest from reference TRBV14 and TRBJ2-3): EAGVTQFPSHSVIEKGQTVTLRCDPISGHDNLYWYRRVMGKEIKFLLHFVKESKQDESGMPNNRFLAERTGGTYSTLKVQPAELEDSGVYFCASSSEYGLLTDTQYFGPGTRLTVL.

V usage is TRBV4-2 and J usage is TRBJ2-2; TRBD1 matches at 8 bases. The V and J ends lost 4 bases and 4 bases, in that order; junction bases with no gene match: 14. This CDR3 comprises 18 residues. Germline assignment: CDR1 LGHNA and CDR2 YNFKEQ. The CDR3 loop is CASSRERPTGVGTGELFF. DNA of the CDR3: TGTGCCAGCAGCCGCGAAAGGCCGACAGGGGTGGGCACCGGGGAGCTGTTTTTT.

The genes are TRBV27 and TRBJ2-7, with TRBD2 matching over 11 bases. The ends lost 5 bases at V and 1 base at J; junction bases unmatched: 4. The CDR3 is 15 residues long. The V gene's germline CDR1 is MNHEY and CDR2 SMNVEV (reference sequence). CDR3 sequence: CASSPLAGGSYEQYF. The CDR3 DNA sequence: TGTGCCAGCAGTCCTTTAGCGGGGGGGTCCTACGAGCAGTACTTC.

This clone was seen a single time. In DNA, the CDR3 is TGTGCCAGCAGTTTTGCTAGTAACGCCTACGAGCAGTACTTC. It is translated as CASSFASNAYEQYF. V is TRBV27 and J is TRBJ2-7; D remains ambiguous. V was shortened by 3 bases and J by 2 bases, with 11 bases between the two germline ends. The CDR3 runs 14 residues. Germline loops: CDR1 MNHEY, CDR2 SMNVEV (reference sequence).

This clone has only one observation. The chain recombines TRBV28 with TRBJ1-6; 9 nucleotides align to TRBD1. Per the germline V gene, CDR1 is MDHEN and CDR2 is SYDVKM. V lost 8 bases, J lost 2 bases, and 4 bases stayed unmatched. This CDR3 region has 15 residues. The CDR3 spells CASGRDRAYNSPLHF. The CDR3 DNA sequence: TGTGCCAGCGGAAGGGACAGGGCCTATAATTCACCCCTCCACTTT.

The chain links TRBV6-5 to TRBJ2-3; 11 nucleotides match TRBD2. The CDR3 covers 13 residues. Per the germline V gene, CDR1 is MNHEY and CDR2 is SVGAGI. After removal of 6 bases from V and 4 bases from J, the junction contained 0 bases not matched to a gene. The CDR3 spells CASRLAGADTQYF. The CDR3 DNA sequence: TGTGCCAGCAGACTAGCGGGGGCAGATACGCAGTATTTT.

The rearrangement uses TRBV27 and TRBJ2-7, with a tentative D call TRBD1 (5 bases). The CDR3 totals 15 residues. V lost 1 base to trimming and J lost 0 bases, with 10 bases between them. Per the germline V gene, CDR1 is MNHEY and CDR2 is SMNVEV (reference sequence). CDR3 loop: CASSLYDGHSYEQYF. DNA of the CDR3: TGTGCCAGCAGTTTATATGACGGACACTCCTACGAGCAGTACTTC.

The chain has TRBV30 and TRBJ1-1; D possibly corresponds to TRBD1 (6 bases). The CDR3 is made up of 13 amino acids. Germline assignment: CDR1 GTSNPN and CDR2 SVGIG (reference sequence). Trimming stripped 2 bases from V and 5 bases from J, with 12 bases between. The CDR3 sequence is CAWSLGRGTEAFF. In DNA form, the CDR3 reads TGTGCCTGGAGTTTGGGCAGGGGTACTGAAGCTTTCTTT.

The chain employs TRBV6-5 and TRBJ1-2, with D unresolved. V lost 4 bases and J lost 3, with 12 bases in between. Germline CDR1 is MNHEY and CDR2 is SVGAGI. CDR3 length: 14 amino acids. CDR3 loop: CASSSPKSYYGYTF. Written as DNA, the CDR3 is TGTGCCAGCAGTTCCCCTAAGTCTTACTATGGCTACACCTTC.

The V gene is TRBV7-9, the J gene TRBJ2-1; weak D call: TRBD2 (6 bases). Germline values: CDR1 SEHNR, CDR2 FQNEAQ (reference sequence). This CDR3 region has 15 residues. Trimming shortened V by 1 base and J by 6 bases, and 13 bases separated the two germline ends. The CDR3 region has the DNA TGTGCCAGCAGCTTAGTATATGGAGGGTTCAATGAGCAGTTCTTC. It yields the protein CASSLVYGGFNEQFF.

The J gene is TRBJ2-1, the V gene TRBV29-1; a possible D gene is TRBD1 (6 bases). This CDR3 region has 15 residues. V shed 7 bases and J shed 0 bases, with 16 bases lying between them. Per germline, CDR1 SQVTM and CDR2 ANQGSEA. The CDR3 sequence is CSALGGTFSYNEQFF. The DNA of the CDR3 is TGCAGCGCTCTAGGGGGAACCTTCTCCTACAATGAGCAGTTCTTC.

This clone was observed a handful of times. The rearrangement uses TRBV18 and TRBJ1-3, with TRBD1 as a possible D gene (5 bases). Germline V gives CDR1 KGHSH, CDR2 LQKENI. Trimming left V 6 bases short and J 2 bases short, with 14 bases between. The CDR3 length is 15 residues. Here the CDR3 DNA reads TGTGCCAGCTCCCCTACAGGTATAACTGGAAACACCATATATTTT. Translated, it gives CASSPTGITGNTIYF.

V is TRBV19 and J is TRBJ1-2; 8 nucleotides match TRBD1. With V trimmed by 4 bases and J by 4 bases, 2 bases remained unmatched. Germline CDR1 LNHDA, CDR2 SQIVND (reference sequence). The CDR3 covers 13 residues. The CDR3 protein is CASSTTGVYGYTF. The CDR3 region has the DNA TGTGCCAGTAGTACGACAGGGGTCTATGGCTACACCTTC.